The clone carrying this TCR beta chain turned up a few times. The sequencing template was cDNA reverse transcribed from extracted RNA. Sequenced by immunoSEQ multiplex PCR; TCRdb stores in-frame clones only, minus some. The table records around 200,000 clones, approximately 62% of them present only once. This record belongs to a study of CD8+ T cells in alopecia areata. Study-wide background: Oral tofacitinib, 5 to 10 mg twice daily, was given in an open-label trial.

The V and J ends lost 3 bases and 4 bases respectively, with 10 bases between them. CDR1 and CDR2 (germline): SGHRS, YFSETQ. The length of the CDR3 is 14 residues. The chain combines TRBV5-1 with TRBJ2-2; TRBD1 is a possible D gene (5 bases). The source is a human donor with alopecia areata. Sequences were derived from CD4+ T cells sorted from blood, sampled at week 0. This CDR3 reads CASSSDSSTGELFF. The CDR3 DNA reads TGCGCCAGCAGCTCTGACAGTAGCACCGGGGAGCTGTTTTTT.